What follows describes a single TCR beta chain. Enrolment of Seattle patients took place during active infection, and they were followed longitudinally. In the original processing: Amplification with reference gene primers provided the estimates of nucleated cell counts. Assay: immunoSEQ multiplex PCR; the TCRdb copy retains only in-frame clones and omits some. The V and J calls and clone size are taken from that table; D and trimming were inferred from the DNA. The sample yields 290,000 or so clones, about nine tenths seen once. The sample is drawn from a study of blood T cell repertoires in COVID-19. On the study more broadly: Material from acute and convalescent COVID-19 was sourced from the United States, Italy and Spain. PBMCs, B-cell-depleted T cells, or T cells provided the cDNA or gDNA that made up the material.

This TCR was recovered from a woman in her twenties or thirties with COVID-19, enrolled during active disease. The sample consisted of peripheral blood.

CDR3 DNA: TGTGCCAGCAGCTTAGTGACTAGCGGGAGGGGTGACGAGCAGTACTTC. Translated, it gives CASSLVTSGRGDEQYF. The rearrangement links TRBV7-6 to TRBJ2-7; 14 positions match TRBD2. The length of the CDR3 is 16 residues. V shed 1 base and J 5 bases; nucleotides not matched to a gene: 4. CDR1 SGHVS and CDR2 FNYEAQ come from the germline V gene.